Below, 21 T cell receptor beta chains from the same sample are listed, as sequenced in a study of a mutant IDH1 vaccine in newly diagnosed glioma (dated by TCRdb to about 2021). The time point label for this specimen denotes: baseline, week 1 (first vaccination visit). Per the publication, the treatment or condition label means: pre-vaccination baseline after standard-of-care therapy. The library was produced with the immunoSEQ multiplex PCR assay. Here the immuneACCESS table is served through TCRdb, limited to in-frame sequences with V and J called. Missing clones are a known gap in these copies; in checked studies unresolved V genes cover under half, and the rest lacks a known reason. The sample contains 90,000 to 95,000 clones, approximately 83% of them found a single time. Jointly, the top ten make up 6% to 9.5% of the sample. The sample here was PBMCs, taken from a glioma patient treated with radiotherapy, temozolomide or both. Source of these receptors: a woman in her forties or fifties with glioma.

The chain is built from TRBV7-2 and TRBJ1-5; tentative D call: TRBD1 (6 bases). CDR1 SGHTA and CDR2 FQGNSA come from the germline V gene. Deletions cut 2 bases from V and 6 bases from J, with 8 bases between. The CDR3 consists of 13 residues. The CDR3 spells CASSLLGAQPQHF. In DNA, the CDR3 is TGTGCCAGCAGCTTATTGGGGGCTCAGCCCCAGCATTTT.

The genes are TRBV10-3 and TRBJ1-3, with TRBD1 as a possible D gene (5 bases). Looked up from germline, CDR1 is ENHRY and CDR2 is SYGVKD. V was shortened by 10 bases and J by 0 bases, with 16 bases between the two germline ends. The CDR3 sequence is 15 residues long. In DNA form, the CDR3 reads TGTGCCACCCAACTGGGGGATGCCTCTGGAAACACCATATATTTT. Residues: CATQLGDASGNTIYF.

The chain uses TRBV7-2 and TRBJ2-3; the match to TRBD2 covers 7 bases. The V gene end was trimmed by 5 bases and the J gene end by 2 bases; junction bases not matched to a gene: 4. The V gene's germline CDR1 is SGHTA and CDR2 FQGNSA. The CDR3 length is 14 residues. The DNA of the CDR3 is TGTGCCAGCAGCCCAGCGGGAACCACAGATACGCAGTATTTT. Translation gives CASSPAGTTDTQYF.

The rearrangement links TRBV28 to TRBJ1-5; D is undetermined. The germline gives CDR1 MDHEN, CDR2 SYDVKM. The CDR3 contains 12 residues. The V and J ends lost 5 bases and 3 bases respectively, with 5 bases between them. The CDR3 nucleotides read TGTGCCAGCAGTCAACTCAATCAGCCCCAGCATTTT. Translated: CASSQLNQPQHF.

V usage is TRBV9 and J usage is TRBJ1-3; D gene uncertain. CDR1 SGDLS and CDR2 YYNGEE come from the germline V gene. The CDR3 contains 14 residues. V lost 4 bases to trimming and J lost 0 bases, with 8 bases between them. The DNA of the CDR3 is TGTGCCAGCAGCTCTCAGAGCTCTGGAAACACCATATATTTT. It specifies CASSSQSSGNTIYF.

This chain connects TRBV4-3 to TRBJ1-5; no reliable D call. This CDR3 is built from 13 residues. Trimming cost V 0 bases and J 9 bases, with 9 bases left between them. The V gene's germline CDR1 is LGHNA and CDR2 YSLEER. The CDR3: CASSQDYRRPQHF. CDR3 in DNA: TGCGCCAGCAGCCAAGATTACCGCCGGCCCCAGCATTTT.

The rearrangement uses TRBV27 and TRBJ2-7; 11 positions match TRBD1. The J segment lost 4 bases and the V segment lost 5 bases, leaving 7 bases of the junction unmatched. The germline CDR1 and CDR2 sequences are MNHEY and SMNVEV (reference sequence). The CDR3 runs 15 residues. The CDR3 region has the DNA TGTGCCAGCAGTCCCGGACAGGGGGCTTGGTACGAGCAGTACTTC. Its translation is CASSPGQGAWYEQYF.

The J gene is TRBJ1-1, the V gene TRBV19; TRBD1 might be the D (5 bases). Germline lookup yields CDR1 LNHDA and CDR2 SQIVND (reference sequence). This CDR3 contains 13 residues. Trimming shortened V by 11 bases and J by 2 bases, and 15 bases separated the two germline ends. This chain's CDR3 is CASGRLDNTEAFF. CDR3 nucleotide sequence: TGTGCCTCGGGACGGTTAGACAACACTGAAGCTTTCTTT.

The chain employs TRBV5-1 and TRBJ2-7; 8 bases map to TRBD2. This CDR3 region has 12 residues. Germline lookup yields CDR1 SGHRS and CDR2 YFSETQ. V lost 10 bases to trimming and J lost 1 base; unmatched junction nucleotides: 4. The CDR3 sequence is CAPRGGSYEQYF. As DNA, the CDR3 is TGCGCCCCCCGGGGGGGTTCCTACGAGCAGTACTTC.

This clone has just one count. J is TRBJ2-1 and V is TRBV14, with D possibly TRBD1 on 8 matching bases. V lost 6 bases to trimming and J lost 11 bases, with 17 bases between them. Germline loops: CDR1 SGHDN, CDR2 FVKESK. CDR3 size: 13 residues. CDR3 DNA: TGTGCCAGCAGTCAACAGGGGGGGGGCCAGCAGTTCTTC. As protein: CASSQQGGGQQFF.

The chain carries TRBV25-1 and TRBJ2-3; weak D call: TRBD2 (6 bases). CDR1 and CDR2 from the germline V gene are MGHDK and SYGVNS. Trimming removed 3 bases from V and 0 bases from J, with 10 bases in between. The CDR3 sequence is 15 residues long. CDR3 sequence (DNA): TGTGCCAGCAGTGACCGGGGGACGAGCACAGATACGCAGTATTTT. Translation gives CASSDRGTSTDTQYF.

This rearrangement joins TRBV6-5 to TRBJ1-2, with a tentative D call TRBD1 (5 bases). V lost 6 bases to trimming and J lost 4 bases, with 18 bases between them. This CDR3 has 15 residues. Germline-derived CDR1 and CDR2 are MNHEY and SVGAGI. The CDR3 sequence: CASSKPGGRGYGYTF. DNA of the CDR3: TGTGCCAGCAGCAAACCCGGGGGGAGGGGCTATGGCTACACCTTC.

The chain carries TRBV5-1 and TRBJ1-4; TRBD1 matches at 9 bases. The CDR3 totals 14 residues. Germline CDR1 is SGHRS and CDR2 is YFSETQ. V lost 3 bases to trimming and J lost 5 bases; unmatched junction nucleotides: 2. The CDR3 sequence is CASSSTGGNEKLFF. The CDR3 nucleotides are TGCGCCAGCAGCTCTACAGGGGGCAATGAAAAACTGTTTTTT.

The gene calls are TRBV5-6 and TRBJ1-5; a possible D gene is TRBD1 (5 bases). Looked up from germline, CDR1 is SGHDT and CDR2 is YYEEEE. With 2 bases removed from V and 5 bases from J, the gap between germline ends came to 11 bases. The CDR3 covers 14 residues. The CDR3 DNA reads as TGTGCCAGCAGCTTCTCAGGGAACGATCAGCCCCAGCATTTT. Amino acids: CASSFSGNDQPQHF. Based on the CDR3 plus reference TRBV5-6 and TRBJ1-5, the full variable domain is DAGVTQSPTHLIKTRGQQVTLRCSPKSGHDTVSWYQQALGQGPQFIFQYYEEEERQRGNFPDRFSGHQFPNYSSELNVNALLLGDSALYLCASSFSGNDQPQHFGDGTRLSIL.

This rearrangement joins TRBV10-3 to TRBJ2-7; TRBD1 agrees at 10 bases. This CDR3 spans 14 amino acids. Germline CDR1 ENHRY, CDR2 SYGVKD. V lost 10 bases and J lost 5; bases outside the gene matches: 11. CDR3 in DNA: TGTGCCACGACAACGACAGGGGGCGCGGACGAGCAGTACTTC. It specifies CATTTTGGADEQYF.

The CDR3 nucleotides read TGTGCCAGCAGCTTGGCCGGGACAGGTGAAGCTTTCTTT. Amino acid sequence: CASSLAGTGEAFF. The chain carries TRBV5-6 and TRBJ1-1; 8 positions agree with TRBD1. This CDR3 has 13 amino acids. Losses at the gene ends were 0 bases for V and 7 bases for J; bases not matched to a gene: 2. CDR1 is SGHDT and CDR2 is YYEEEE in the germline V gene.

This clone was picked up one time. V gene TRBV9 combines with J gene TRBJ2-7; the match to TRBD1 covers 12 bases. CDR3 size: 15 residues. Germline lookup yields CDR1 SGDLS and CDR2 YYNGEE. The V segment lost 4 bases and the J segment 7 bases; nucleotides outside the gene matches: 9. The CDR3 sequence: CASSLRGQGAYEQYF. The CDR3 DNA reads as TGTGCCAGCAGCCTCCGGGGACAGGGGGCGTATGAGCAGTACTTC.

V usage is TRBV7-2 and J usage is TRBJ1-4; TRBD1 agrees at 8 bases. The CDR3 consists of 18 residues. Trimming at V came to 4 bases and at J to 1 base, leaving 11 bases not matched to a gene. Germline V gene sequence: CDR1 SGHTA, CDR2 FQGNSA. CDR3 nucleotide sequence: TGTGCCAGCAGCTACCCGACAGGGGCCATGGGAACTAATGAAAAACTGTTTTTT. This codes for CASSYPTGAMGTNEKLFF.

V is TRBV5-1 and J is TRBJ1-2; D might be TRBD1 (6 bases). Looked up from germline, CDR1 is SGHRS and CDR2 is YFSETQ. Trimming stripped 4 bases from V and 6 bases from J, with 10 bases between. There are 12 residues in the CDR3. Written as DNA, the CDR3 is TGCGCCAGCAGCCCAGGGGTTGATGGCTACACCTTC. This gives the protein CASSPGVDGYTF.

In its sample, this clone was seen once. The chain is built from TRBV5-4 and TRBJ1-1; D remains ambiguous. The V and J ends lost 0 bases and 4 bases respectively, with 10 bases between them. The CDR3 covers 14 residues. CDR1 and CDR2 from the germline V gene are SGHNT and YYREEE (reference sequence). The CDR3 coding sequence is TGTGCCAGCAGCTTGGCCGGGCAGGCCACTGAAGCTTTCTTT. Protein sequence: CASSLAGQATEAFF.

In DNA, the CDR3 is TGTGCCAGCAGACGGACAGGTTTTAATGAAAAACTGTTTTTT. The encoded protein is CASRRTGFNEKLFF. The chain uses TRBV27 and TRBJ1-4; TRBD1 matches 7 bases. CDR1 MNHEY and CDR2 SMNVEV come from the germline V gene (reference sequence). The J segment lost 4 bases and the V segment lost 6 bases, leaving 5 bases of the junction unmatched. The CDR3 is made up of 14 amino acids.